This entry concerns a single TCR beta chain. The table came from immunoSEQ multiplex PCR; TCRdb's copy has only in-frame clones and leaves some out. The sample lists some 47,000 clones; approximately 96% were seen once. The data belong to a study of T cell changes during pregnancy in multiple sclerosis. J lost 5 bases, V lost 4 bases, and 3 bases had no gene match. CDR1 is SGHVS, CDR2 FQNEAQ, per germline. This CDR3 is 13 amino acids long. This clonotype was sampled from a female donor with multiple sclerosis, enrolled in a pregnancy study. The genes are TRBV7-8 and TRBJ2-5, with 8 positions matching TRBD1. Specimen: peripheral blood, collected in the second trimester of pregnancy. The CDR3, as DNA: TGTGCCAGCAGCTACAGACAGGGGGAGACCCAGTACTTC. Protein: CASSYRQGETQYF.